Listed here is a single T cell receptor (beta chain). TCRbeta library preparation incorporated unique molecular identifiers. TCRdb re-analysed the PCR reads in MiXCR, keeping a single row per CDR3 protein. The sample includes about 370,000 distinct CDR3 sequences, around 21% of them seen just once. The record originates from a study of T-cell reconstitution after alpha-beta-depleted transplantation in children. The CDR3 extends over 13 amino acids. Trimming took 3 bases from V and 2 from J, leaving 11 bases between them. Germline loops: CDR1 SQVTM, CDR2 ANQGSEA. The sample consisted of PBMCs from the stem cell graft donor, taken from the stem cell graft. V is TRBV29-1 and J is TRBJ2-7; D possibly uses TRBD1 or TRBD2 (5 bases each). This receptor was obtained from a human donor who donated a stem cell graft to a child with acute myeloid leukemia. For the CDR3, the DNA is TGCAGCGTTGAGATTGTGGGGGCCTACGAGCAGTACTTC. It codes for CSVEIVGAYEQYF.